The 15 T cell receptor beta chains below were found in one sample sequenced in a study of beta chain features in type 1 diabetes. Study observations and caveats: TCRB CDR3s were moderately but significantly shorter in Type 1 diabetes patients in all four CD4+ subsets.

Sequencing targeted expressed TCRB transcripts, as all isolated RNA had been reverse transcribed. Libraries were prepared by immunoSEQ multiplex PCR; TCRdb keeps only in-frame clonotypes and omits some of them. Of nearly 350,000 clones listed, around 9% are singletons. These receptors have no identified antigens. Sequenced sample: central memory CD4+ T cells from blood. The origin of the receptors is a man aged 30-40 years with type 1 diabetes.

V usage is TRBV5-1 and J usage is TRBJ1-2, with 10 bases matching TRBD1. Germline CDR1 and CDR2: SGHRS and YFSETQ. After removal of 0 bases from V and 8 bases from J, the junction contained 7 bases not matched to a gene. This CDR3 has 15 amino acids. CDR3 protein: CASSLVGDRGHGYTF. In DNA, the CDR3 is TGCGCCAGCAGCTTGGTAGGGGACAGGGGTCACGGCTACACCTTC.

This chain joins TRBV7-2 and TRBJ1-2; a possible D gene is TRBD1 (6 bases). There are 17 residues in the CDR3. The V end was cut by 5 bases, the J end by 0 bases, with 19 bases between. The germline V gene encodes CDR1 SGHTA and CDR2 FQGNSA. CDR3 in DNA: TGTGCCAGCAGCCCCCTACCCCGGACAGTCTCTAACTATGGCTACACCTTC. As protein: CASSPLPRTVSNYGYTF.

This chain joins TRBV7-2 and TRBJ1-6; a weak D match, TRBD1 (5 bases). The V and J ends lost 6 bases and 6 bases respectively, with 15 bases between them. Germline-derived CDR1 and CDR2 are SGHTA and FQGNSA. The CDR3 extends over 15 amino acids. This CDR3 is CASRAPGRVNSPLHF. As DNA, the CDR3 is TGTGCCAGCAGGGCACCGGGACGGGTTAATTCACCCCTCCACTTT.

A note on this clone: A much larger clone sits a single nucleotide away, making a read error possible. Within the sample, other DNA sequences also encode this same CDR3. V gene TRBV7-2 combines with J gene TRBJ2-5; 11 nucleotides match TRBD2. The germline CDR1 and CDR2 sequences are SGHTA and FQGNSA. The CDR3 consists of 15 residues. Losses at the gene ends were 5 bases for V and 2 bases for J; bases not matched to a gene: 4. The CDR3 region has the DNA TGTGCCAGCAGCGCCAGACTAGCGGGGCAAGAGACCCAGTACTTC. Protein product: CASSARLAGQETQYF.

The genes are TRBV5-6 and TRBJ1-1; the D gene is possibly TRBD1 (6 bases). Trimming pared 2 bases from V and 0 bases from J, leaving 11 bases between. The V gene's germline CDR1 is SGHDT and CDR2 YYEEEE. This CDR3 is 15 amino acids long. In DNA, the CDR3 is TGTGCCAGCAGCTTTGGGGGGCGTTTGAACACTGAAGCTTTCTTT. As protein: CASSFGGRLNTEAFF.

The chain joins TRBV29-1 to TRBJ2-5; D unresolved. CDR1 is SQVTM, CDR2 ANQGSEA, per germline. The V end was cut by 6 bases, the J end by 5 bases, with 13 bases between. This CDR3 has 12 residues. CDR3 residues: CSVRRDGETQYF. Here the CDR3 DNA reads TGCAGCGTCCGGCGCGATGGGGAGACCCAGTACTTC.

This clone was picked up a small number of times. This rearrangement joins TRBV19 to TRBJ2-4; TRBD2 matches 12 bases. V gave up 6 bases and J gave up 6 bases; unmatched junction bases: 9. This CDR3 region has 16 residues. Germline CDR1 is LNHDA and CDR2 is SQIVND (reference sequence). The CDR3 DNA follows: TGTGCCAGTAGCACGACTAGCGGGGGCCGTGGAAACATTCAGTACTTC. Protein sequence: CASSTTSGGRGNIQYF.

This chain joins TRBV2 and TRBJ2-7, with unresolved D. Germline V gene lookup returns CDR1 SNHLY and CDR2 FYNNEI. Trimming took 2 bases from V and 0 from J, leaving 11 bases between them. The CDR3 sequence is 15 residues long. CDR3 region: CASSERRNYSYEQYF. The CDR3 DNA is TGTGCCAGCAGTGAAAGGCGGAACTACTCCTACGAGCAGTACTTC.

The table lists this clone with a few counts. The chain is built from TRBV6-5 and TRBJ2-1; a weak D match, TRBD1 (6 bases). Germline V gene sequence: CDR1 MNHEY, CDR2 SVGAGI. Trimming stripped 6 bases from V and 6 bases from J, with 12 bases between. The CDR3 is made up of 13 amino acids. Here the CDR3 DNA reads TGTGCCAGCAGAAAACTACAGGGCAATGAGCAGTTCTTC. As protein: CASRKLQGNEQFF.

This clone was found a few times. V gene TRBV9 combines with J gene TRBJ2-3, with D possibly being TRBD1 or TRBD2 (6 bases each). This CDR3 has 15 amino acids. Germline V gene sequence: CDR1 SGDLS, CDR2 YYNGEE. Trimming cost V 5 bases and J 5 bases, with 18 bases left between them. DNA of the CDR3: TGTGCCAGCAGGAGGGGGGCCACAGGTGAAGATACGCAGTATTTT. Its protein is CASRRGATGEDTQYF.

The rearrangement uses TRBV21-1 and TRBJ2-1; TRBD2 reflects the table's D call only, with no check against the DNA. TRBV21-1 is a known pseudogene. The CDR3 covers 12 residues. CDR3 sequence: CASSIRDNEQFF. CDR3 in DNA: TGTGCCAGCAGCATTCGAGACAATGAGCAGTTCTTC.

This chain joins TRBV4-1 and TRBJ2-5; 9 nucleotides align to TRBD1. The junction had 6 bases not matched to a gene; V was cut back by 8 bases and J by 5 bases. Looked up from germline, CDR1 is MGHRA and CDR2 is YSYEKL. The CDR3 is 13 amino acids. The CDR3 sequence is CASGQGRGETQYF. The CDR3 nucleotides are TGCGCCAGCGGACAGGGGCGGGGGGAGACCCAGTACTTC.

The rearrangement joins TRBV11-2 to TRBJ2-5; D might be TRBD1 (7 bases). The tail of the sequence fits TRBJ2-7 better, so the J call may be wrong. Germline CDR1 and CDR2: SGHAT and FQNNGV. The CDR3 covers 15 residues. The CDR3 is CASSLLQGGSYEQYF. The CDR3 bases are TGTGCCAGCAGCTTACTGCAGGGGGGATCCTACGAGCAGTACTTC.

This clone was detected a few times. This chain joins TRBV4-3 and TRBJ2-5; 8 bases align to TRBD2. The CDR3 covers 17 residues. J lost 2 bases, V lost 0 bases, and 8 bases had no gene match. Per the germline V gene, CDR1 is LGHNA and CDR2 is YSLEER. CDR3 in DNA: TGCGCCAGCAGCCAAGATTGGCGGGGGGCCGTACAAGAGACCCAGTACTTC. It codes for CASSQDWRGAVQETQYF.

This clone has only a few counts. The chain combines TRBV7-2 with TRBJ1-2, with a possible D match to TRBD1 (5 bases). Germline V gives CDR1 SGHTA, CDR2 FQGNSA. Trimming took 2 bases from V and 7 from J, leaving 14 bases between them. CDR3 length: 14 residues. CDR3 sequence (DNA): TGTGCCAGCAGCTTACAGGGAGCGAGCTCTGGCTACACCTTC. This sequence encodes CASSLQGASSGYTF. The complete variable domain, with remaining parts taken from reference TRBV7-2 and TRBJ1-2, reads GAGVSQSPSNKVTEKGKDVELRCDPISGHTALYWYRQSLGQGLEFLIYFQGNSAPDKSGLPSDRFSAERTGGSVSTLTIQRTQQEDSAVYLCASSLQGASSGYTFGSGTRLTVV.